A selection of T cell receptor beta chains follows, all from one sample in a study of blood T cell repertoires in COVID-19. Profiled with immunoSEQ multiplex PCR; TCRdb holds only in-frame clones, not every one. In the table there are about 310,000 clones, about 91% of which are singletons. Sequenced: PBMCs or T cells enriched from blood (not recorded which). The receptors stem from a woman between 35 and 50 years old who had recovered from COVID-19. The CDR3 runs from the conserved cysteine through the conserved F or W. A D gene is named only where the DNA matches it firmly.

j_call	v_call	d_call	cdr3_aa	cdr3_nt
TRBJ2-5	TRBV6-5	TRBD2	CASRSGGPETQYF	TGTGCCAGCAGATCGGGGGGGCCCGAGACCCAGTACTTC
TRBJ2-1	TRBV30	TRBD2	CAWTSGRYNEQFF	TGTGCCTGGACTAGCGGGAGATACAATGAGCAGTTCTTC
TRBJ2-3	TRBV7-9	TRBD2	CASSSRRETDTQYF	TGTGCCAGCAGCTCGCGGCGGGAGACAGATACGCAGTATTTT
TRBJ1-4	TRBV11-2	TRBD1	CASSFQGAKATNEKLFF	TGTGCCAGCAGCTTTCAGGGGGCGAAAGCAACTAATGAAAAACTGTTTTTT
TRBJ1-1	TRBV19	-	CASIDTLNTEAFF	TGTGCCAGTATCGACACGTTGAACACTGAAGCTTTCTTT
TRBJ2-6	TRBV2	TRBD1	CARADRAAGANVLTF	TGTGCCAGGGCGGACAGGGCCGCTGGGGCCAACGTCCTGACTTTC
TRBJ1-6	TRBV5-1	TRBD1	CASSLDRGASSPLHF	TGCGCCAGCAGCTTGGACAGGGGCGCGAGCTCACCCCTCCACTTT
TRBJ1-6	TRBV10-3	TRBD1	CAIRGQGDSPLHF	TGTGCCATCAGGGGACAGGGGGATTCACCCCTCCACTTT
TRBJ2-7	TRBV28	-	CASSLAGLVHEQYF	TGTGCCAGCAGCCTTGCAGGGTTGGTCCACGAGCAGTACTTC
TRBJ2-5	TRBV28	-	CASSPRGETQYF	TGTGCCAGCAGCCCCCGCGGAGAGACCCAGTACTTC
TRBJ2-1	TRBV28	TRBD1	CASSLPTGDYNEQFF	TGTGCCAGCAGTTTGCCGACAGGGGACTACAATGAGCAGTTCTTC